One and the same sample provided the 25 T cell receptor beta chains below, sequenced in a study of OX40 agonist ivuxolimab in advanced cancers. Data came from immunoSEQ multiplex PCR; TCRdb stores just in-frame clones and leaves some out. The sample has over 95,000 clones; roughly 90% are singletons. The sample here was CD4+ or CD8+ T cells sorted from blood, taken in a trial of the OX40 agonist ivuxolimab. The receptors come from an adult with an advanced solid tumor such as melanoma, head and neck, liver or kidney cancer.

This rearrangement joins TRBV9 to TRBJ2-7, with D tentatively TRBD2 (7 bases). CDR3 length equals 18 residues. Trimming removed 4 bases at V and 3 bases at J, with 26 bases between. Germline lookup yields CDR1 SGDLS and CDR2 YYNGEE. CDR3 nucleotides: TGTGCCAGCAGCCCCCGCTCAGGGCCGGGGGGCCAAATCTACGAGCAGTACTTC. Protein sequence: CASSPRSGPGGQIYEQYF.

The chain couples TRBV5-1 to TRBJ2-5, with 9 bases aligning to TRBD2. The CDR3 runs 15 residues. Germline V CDR1 and CDR2: SGHRS, YFSETQ. After removal of 4 bases from V and 2 bases from J, the junction contained 6 bases not matched to a gene. The CDR3 sequence is CASSLQRGEQETQYF. The DNA of the CDR3 is TGCGCCAGCAGCCTGCAGCGGGGGGAACAAGAGACCCAGTACTTC.

The chain couples TRBV30 to TRBJ2-1; possible D gene TRBD2, 5 bases. The germline V and J ends were trimmed by 3 bases and 1 base, with 7 bases remaining between them. The CDR3 extends over 13 amino acids. Germline assignment: CDR1 GTSNPN and CDR2 SVGIG (reference sequence). As DNA, the CDR3 is TGTGCCTGGAGGAGGGCTTCCTACAATGAGCAGTTCTTC. Amino acids: CAWRRASYNEQFF. The full variable domain, in which reference TRBV30 and TRBJ2-1 provide the parts outside the CDR3, is SQTIHQWPATLVQPVGSPLSLECTVEGTSNPNLYWYRQAAGRGLQLLFYSVGIGQISSEVPQNLSASRPQDRQFILSSKKLLLSDSGFYLCAWRRASYNEQFFGPGTRLTVL.

This clone occurred once. This chain connects TRBV19 to TRBJ1-5; D might be TRBD1 (5 bases). Germline V gives CDR1 LNHDA, CDR2 SQIVND (reference sequence). The CDR3 contains 16 residues. V was clipped by 0 bases and J by 3 bases, with 12 bases between them. CDR3 protein: CASSIDRGQPNQPQHF. CDR3 DNA: TGTGCCAGTAGTATAGATAGGGGCCAGCCCAATCAGCCCCAGCATTTT.

V usage is TRBV5-6 and J usage is TRBJ2-5; 9 positions match TRBD1. The CDR3 consists of 14 residues. V shed 5 bases, J shed 4 bases, and the junction held 6 bases outside the gene matches. Per germline, CDR1 SGHDT and CDR2 YYEEEE. The CDR3 loop reads CASSPGQGRETQYF. CDR3 coding DNA: TGTGCCAGCAGTCCTGGACAGGGGAGAGAGACCCAGTACTTC.

This rearrangement joins TRBV6-5 to TRBJ1-2; 9 nucleotides match TRBD1. In germline, CDR1 is MNHEY, CDR2 SVGAGI. This CDR3 is built from 15 residues. Trimming took 7 bases from V and 1 from J; bases not matched to a gene: 7. CDR3 amino acids: CASTPGTGINYGYTF. The DNA of the CDR3 is TGTGCCAGCACACCGGGGACAGGGATTAACTATGGCTACACCTTC.

The CDR3 nucleotides are TGCGCCAGCAGCTTGGGACTAGCGGGGGGGCCATTGAATACGCAGTATTTT. Translated: CASSLGLAGGPLNTQYF. V is TRBV5-1 and J is TRBJ2-3, with 14 bases matching TRBD2. Germline CDR1 reads SGHRS; CDR2 reads YFSETQ. The length of the CDR3 is 17 residues. Unmatched junction bases numbered 7, after V lost 0 bases and J lost 7 bases.

The genes are TRBV14 and TRBJ2-1; no clear D. The V end was cut by 4 bases, the J end by 4 bases, with 11 bases between. The CDR3 runs 14 residues. The V gene's germline CDR1 is SGHDN and CDR2 FVKESK. The CDR3 region has the DNA TGTGCCAGCAGCCCCACATTAGGGTACAATGAGCAGTTCTTC. This codes for CASSPTLGYNEQFF.

This rearrangement joins TRBV5-1 to TRBJ1-1; TRBD1 matches at 9 bases. The CDR3 has 16 residues. Germline CDR1 and CDR2: SGHRS and YFSETQ. V lost 0 bases, J lost 3 bases, and 6 bases stayed unmatched. CDR3 DNA: TGCGCCAGCAGCTTGGGGACAGGGGTTTTGGACACTGAAGCTTTCTTT. This sequence encodes CASSLGTGVLDTEAFF.

The genes are TRBV18 and TRBJ1-6; D is unresolved. Deletions cut 5 bases from V and 7 bases from J, with 6 bases between. CDR1 and CDR2 from the germline V gene are KGHSH and LQKENI. The CDR3 runs 12 residues. CDR3 amino acids: CASSSRNSPLHF. CDR3 DNA: TGTGCCAGCTCATCTAGGAATTCACCCCTCCACTTT. Combining the CDR3 with reference TRBV18 and TRBJ1-6 gives the whole variable domain NAGVMQNPRHLVRRRGQEARLRCSPMKGHSHVYWYRQLPEEGLKFMVYLQKENIIDESGMPKERFSAEFPKEGPSILRIQQVVRGDSAAYFCASSSRNSPLHFGNGTRLTVT.

This chain links TRBV7-9 with TRBJ1-1, with TRBD1 matching 8 bases. The CDR3 sequence is 13 residues long. The trim removed 5 bases at V and 8 bases at J, leaving 7 bases unmatched. Per germline, CDR1 SEHNR and CDR2 FQNEAQ (reference sequence). The CDR3 sequence: CASSAANRGEAFF. The CDR3 region has the DNA TGTGCCAGCAGCGCAGCGAACAGGGGGGAAGCTTTCTTT. Full variable domain (outside the CDR3, taken from reference TRBV7-9 and TRBJ1-1): DTGVSQNPRHKITKRGQNVTFRCDPISEHNRLYWYRQTLGQGPEFLTYFQNEAQLEKSRLLSDRFSAERPKGSFSTLEIQRTEQGDSAMYLCASSAANRGEAFFGQGTRLTVV.

The CDR3 nucleotides are TGTGCCATCACTCCAGCGGGGGTAGATACGCAGTATTTT. Translation: CAITPAGVDTQYF. The chain carries TRBV10-3 and TRBJ2-3; 8 bases are a match to TRBD2. CDR1 and CDR2 from the germline V gene are ENHRY and SYGVKD. The CDR3 consists of 13 residues. V dropped 7 bases and J dropped 5; count of bases not matched to a gene: 5.

The chain has TRBV4-2 and TRBJ2-7, with TRBD2 matching 8 bases. Germline values: CDR1 LGHNA, CDR2 YNFKEQ. The J segment lost 1 base and the V segment lost 4 bases, leaving 9 bases of the junction unmatched. The CDR3 is made up of 16 amino acids. For the CDR3, the DNA is TGTGCCAGCAGCCTCCAATGGCGGGGGGAATCCTACGAGCAGTACTTC. It encodes CASSLQWRGESYEQYF.

The chain employs TRBV2 and TRBJ2-3, with D uncertain. The germline V and J ends were trimmed by 4 bases and 6 bases, with 8 bases remaining between them. The CDR3 length is 12 residues. The germline CDR1 and CDR2 sequences are SNHLY and FYNNEI. CDR3: CASSVLSDTQYF. The CDR3 nucleotides are TGTGCCAGCAGTGTTCTCAGTGATACGCAGTATTTT.

CDR3 sequence: CASSIDRDRGRQFF. Here the CDR3 DNA reads TGTGCCAGTAGTATAGATCGGGACAGGGGGAGGCAGTTCTTC. This rearrangement joins TRBV19 to TRBJ2-1, with 11 bases matching TRBD1. CDR3 length equals 14 residues. J lost 12 bases, V lost 0 bases, and 4 bases had no gene match. In germline, CDR1 is LNHDA, CDR2 SQIVND (reference sequence). Filled out from reference TRBV19 and TRBJ2-1, the complete variable domain reads DGGITQSPKYLFRKEGQNVTLSCEQNLNHDAMYWYRQDPGQGLRLIYYSQIVNDFQKGDIAEGYSVSREKKESFPLTVTSAQKNPTAFYLCASSIDRDRGRQFFGPGTRLTVL.

The chain couples TRBV19 to TRBJ2-1; D not resolved. This CDR3 is built from 13 residues. Trimming shortened V by 6 bases and J by 8 bases, and 14 bases separated the two germline ends. The germline V gene encodes CDR1 LNHDA and CDR2 SQIVND (reference sequence). The CDR3 loop reads CASSSRAVDEQFF. Written as DNA, the CDR3 is TGTGCCAGTAGCTCCAGAGCAGTCGATGAGCAGTTCTTC.

The V and J genes are TRBV4-1 and TRBJ2-1; TRBD2 matches at 9 bases. J lost 8 bases, V lost 10 bases, and 12 bases had no gene match. Germline V gene lookup returns CDR1 MGHRA and CDR2 YSYEKL. The CDR3 totals 14 residues. CDR3 DNA: TGCGCCACAGCGCGGGGGGGCCGCAGTGATGAGCAGTTCTTC. It is translated as CATARGGRSDEQFF.

This clone was recorded only once. The V call is TRBV6-5, the J call TRBJ2-7, with 8 bases fitting TRBD2. The V gene end was trimmed by 6 bases and the J gene end by 3 bases; junction bases not matched to a gene: 10. The CDR3 contains 15 residues. Germline lookup yields CDR1 MNHEY and CDR2 SVGAGI. CDR3 nucleotides: TGTGCCAGCAGCCGGGATCGGCGGGGGGTCTACGAGCAGTACTTC. This gives the protein CASSRDRRGVYEQYF.

This clone was seen a handful of times. The V call is TRBV7-2, the J call TRBJ2-3; 10 bases align to TRBD1. Trimming at V came to 4 bases and at J to 3 bases, leaving 4 bases not matched to a gene. CDR3 length: 15 amino acids. CDR1 and CDR2 (germline): SGHTA, FQGNSA. CDR3 region: CASSSRQGATDTQYF. The CDR3 bases are TGTGCCAGCAGCTCCAGACAGGGGGCGACAGATACGCAGTATTTT.

V and J are TRBV5-1 and TRBJ1-2; D is unclear. Germline CDR1 is SGHRS and CDR2 is YFSETQ. The V and J ends lost 0 bases and 4 bases respectively, with 10 bases between them. This CDR3 region has 14 residues. In nucleotides, the CDR3 is TGCGCCAGCAGCTTGGAAGGACCGTCCTATGGCTACACCTTC. Its protein is CASSLEGPSYGYTF.

The V and J genes are TRBV5-1 and TRBJ2-7; 8 bases match TRBD1. Germline CDR1 is SGHRS and CDR2 is YFSETQ. V shed 1 base, J shed 5 bases, and the junction held 8 bases outside the gene matches. The CDR3 is made up of 15 amino acids. The CDR3 nucleotides read TGCGCCAGCAGCTTGATGGGGACAGGAGCTAACGAGCAGTACTTC. This encodes CASSLMGTGANEQYF.

J is TRBJ1-2 and V is TRBV28; 10 bases map to TRBD1. V was clipped by 4 bases and J by 3 bases; unmatched bases: 2. Germline V CDR1 and CDR2: MDHEN, SYDVKM. This CDR3 is 14 amino acids long. The CDR3 DNA is TGTGCCAGCAGTTCCGGGACAGGGGACTATGGCTACACCTTC. It specifies CASSSGTGDYGYTF.

The chain is built from TRBV19 and TRBJ2-5; D remains unclear. CDR3 length: 13 amino acids. In germline, CDR1 is LNHDA, CDR2 SQIVND (reference sequence). V was clipped by 4 bases and J by 1 base, with 7 bases between them. In DNA form, the CDR3 reads TGTGCCAGTAGTACCTCAGGCCAAGAGACCCAGTACTTC. This codes for CASSTSGQETQYF.

This clone was observed once. The chain is built from TRBV13 and TRBJ2-1; 7 bases match TRBD2. CDR1 PRHDT and CDR2 FYEKMQ come from the germline V gene (reference sequence). This CDR3 comprises 18 residues. With 0 bases clipped from V and 7 bases from J, the junction kept 15 bases outside the gene matches. The CDR3 sequence: CASSLGLFGAAGRNEQFF. The CDR3 DNA is TGTGCCAGCAGCTTAGGCCTATTTGGGGCAGCCGGGAGGAATGAGCAGTTCTTC.

This chain uses TRBV7-2 with TRBJ2-7, with 7 bases that match TRBD2. CDR1 is SGHTA, CDR2 FQGNSA, per germline. Trimming at V came to 4 bases and at J to 6 bases, leaving 9 bases not matched to a gene. The CDR3 runs 14 residues. CDR3 in DNA: TGTGCCAGCAGCTCGAGGACTAGAGTATCCGAGCAGTACTTC. This translates into CASSSRTRVSEQYF.